These 21 T cell receptor beta chains share one sample of origin, sequenced in a study of post-analysis software for immune sequencing data. General study points: TRBV5-6, TRBV5-1 and TRBV20-1 belonged to a set of about 5 TRBV segments that were more frequent in patients than controls.

These TCRs are of unknown antigen specificity. TCR beta libraries were prepared from cDNA with unique molecular identifiers. MiXCR, applied by TCRdb to the PCR reads, yields one record per CDR3 protein. The table has about 260,000 distinct CDR3 sequences, 30% to 45% seen once. Sequencing was done on a sample of blood. The receptor set was obtained from a girl aged 10 to 17 with multiple sclerosis.

This clonotype occurred many times. The gene calls are TRBV6-5 and TRBJ1-2, with D uncertain. V was trimmed by 9 bases and J by 3 bases, leaving 14 bases between them. The CDR3 length is 13 residues. The germline CDR1 and CDR2 sequences are MNHEY and SVGAGI. The CDR3 region is CASTSGSYYGYTF. CDR3 coding DNA: TGTGCCAGTACCTCCGGCTCTTACTATGGCTACACCTTC.

This clonotype came up many times. J is TRBJ2-3 and V is TRBV7-2, with D possibly being TRBD2 (7 bases). V was clipped by 5 bases and J by 8 bases, with 14 bases between them. Per the germline V gene, CDR1 is SGHTA and CDR2 is FQGNSA. This CDR3 is 13 amino acids long. The DNA of the CDR3 is TGTGCCAGCAGCCGAGGGGGGGCCGGTACGCAGTATTTT. Its protein is CASSRGGAGTQYF.

This clonotype has at least ten counts. The chain carries TRBV20-1 and TRBJ2-7; D could derive from TRBD1 or TRBD2 (5 bases each). Germline V CDR1 and CDR2: DFQATT, SNEGSKA (reference sequence). This CDR3 spans 12 amino acids. Trimming took off 0 bases at V and 3 bases at J, with 6 bases between the two ends. The chain's CDR3 is CSAREGVYEQYF. The CDR3 nucleotides are TGCAGTGCTAGAGAGGGGGTCTACGAGCAGTACTTC.

This clonotype occurred many times. The V gene is TRBV5-6, the J gene TRBJ2-1; 8 bases line up with TRBD2. CDR3 length: 17 amino acids. Germline trimming cut 6 bases from V and 8 bases from J; bases unmatched to any gene: 19. Germline CDR1 reads SGHDT; CDR2 reads YYEEEE. The CDR3 DNA sequence: TGTGCCAGCATCCTGGAGTCCGGAGCGGGGGTGCTCGATGAGCAGTTCTTC. It translates to CASILESGAGVLDEQFF.

The chain recombines TRBV19 with TRBJ1-5; D gene ambiguous. This CDR3 has 15 residues. Germline lookup yields CDR1 LNHDA and CDR2 SQIVND (reference sequence). Trimming removed 5 bases at V and 1 base at J, with 12 bases between. This CDR3 is CASSQIQWSNQPQHF. CDR3 nucleotides: TGTGCCAGTAGTCAAATCCAGTGGAGCAATCAGCCCCAGCATTTT.

This clonotype was counted many times. The genes are TRBV6-6 and TRBJ2-1; no clear D gene. CDR1 and CDR2 (germline): MNHNY, SVGAGI (reference sequence). The CDR3 sequence is 15 residues long. Trimming removed 7 bases from V and 5 bases from J, with 18 bases in between. In DNA form, the CDR3 reads TGTGCCAGCACCGCGACCGCTCTCCTCAACAATGAGCAGTTCTTC. Translation: CASTATALLNNEQFF.

The V and J genes are TRBV10-1 and TRBJ1-1, with 9 bases fitting TRBD1. V shed 6 bases, J shed 0 bases, and the junction held 20 bases outside the gene matches. The V gene's germline CDR1 is WNHNN and CDR2 SYGVQD (reference sequence). The CDR3 runs 20 residues. The CDR3 sequence is CASSPGQGPNLLRMNTEAFF. In DNA form, the CDR3 reads TGCGCCAGCAGCCCGGGACAGGGCCCGAATCTCCTCCGTATGAACACTGAAGCTTTCTTT.

V is TRBV11-1 and J is TRBJ2-1, with D possibly matching TRBD1 (6 bases). Trimming shortened V by 2 bases and J by 4 bases, and 15 bases separated the two germline ends. This CDR3 region has 16 residues. The germline CDR1 and CDR2 sequences are SGHAT and FQDESV (reference sequence). CDR3 protein: CASSLRMGARYNEQFF. The CDR3 nucleotides read TGTGCCAGCAGCTTAAGGATGGGGGCTAGGTACAATGAGCAGTTCTTC.

This clonotype was seen only a few times. The V gene is TRBV19, the J gene TRBJ1-1; D perhaps matches TRBD1 (5 bases). V was clipped by 4 bases and J by 5 bases, with 14 bases between them. Germline CDR1 reads LNHDA; CDR2 reads SQIVND (reference sequence). The CDR3 has 14 amino acids. The CDR3 sequence is CASSTPGMWTEAFF. CDR3 coding DNA: TGTGCCAGTAGTACGCCAGGGATGTGGACTGAAGCTTTCTTT.

In DNA, the CDR3 is TGTGCCAGCAGTTTACCCGGGGAGACCCAGTACTTC. Translating gives CASSLPGETQYF. The chain recombines TRBV27 with TRBJ2-5; D is uncertain. The CDR3 spans 12 residues. Per the germline V gene, CDR1 is MNHEY and CDR2 is SMNVEV (reference sequence). V lost 2 bases, J lost 5 bases, and 6 bases lay in between.

This clonotype was recorded only once. This chain uses TRBV10-2 with TRBJ2-5; TRBD2 agrees at 9 bases. The last part of the DNA fits TRBJ2-4 better; the J call may be wrong. Germline lookup yields CDR1 WSHSY and CDR2 SAAADI. The CDR3 totals 15 residues. CDR3 bases: TGCGCCAGCAGTGAGGGAGCGGGAGGAGGAAACATTCAGTACTTC. This sequence encodes CASSEGAGGGNIQYF.

This clonotype was picked up many times. V is TRBV28 and J is TRBJ2-7; D not resolved. V shed 5 bases and J shed 6 bases, with 17 bases lying between them. This CDR3 has 14 amino acids. Germline CDR1 and CDR2: MDHEN and SYDVKM. The CDR3 sequence: CASSGPDNLGEQYF. DNA for the CDR3: TGTGCCAGCAGTGGACCGGATAATCTCGGCGAGCAGTACTTC.

In its sample, this clonotype was seen many times. V is TRBV20-1 and J is TRBJ1-1; D remains unclear. In germline, CDR1 is DFQATT, CDR2 SNEGSKA (reference sequence). The CDR3 consists of 15 residues. With 1 base removed from V and 1 base from J, the gap between germline ends came to 13 bases. The CDR3 reads CSARGIGRTNTEAFF. The CDR3 nucleotides read TGCAGTGCTAGAGGTATAGGACGGACGAACACTGAAGCTTTCTTT.

Comments on this clonotype: This clone may be a read error of a much larger clone one base away. The V gene is TRBV5-1, the J gene TRBJ2-1; TRBD2 might be the D (6 bases). CDR1 SGHRS and CDR2 YFSETQ come from the germline V gene. CDR3 length: 15 residues. This CDR3 is CASSPGLLSYDEQFF. Written as DNA, the CDR3 is TGCGCCAGCAGCCCGGGACTGCTTTCCTACGATGAGCAGTTCTTC.

V and J are TRBV20-1 and TRBJ1-5; D is possibly TRBD1 (6 bases). Trimming stripped 3 bases from V and 5 bases from J, with 11 bases between. The V gene's germline CDR1 is DFQATT and CDR2 SNEGSKA (reference sequence). This CDR3 is built from 13 residues. The CDR3 reads CSASPRGDQPQHF. The CDR3 DNA sequence: TGCAGTGCTAGCCCCAGGGGTGATCAGCCCCAGCATTTT.

The chain employs TRBV20-1 and TRBJ2-2; perhaps D is TRBD1 or TRBD2 (6 bases each). The germline V gene encodes CDR1 DFQATT and CDR2 SNEGSKA (reference sequence). CDR3 length: 15 amino acids. V was trimmed by 6 bases and J by 2 bases, leaving 16 bases between them. The CDR3 bases are TGCAGTGCCCGGGGGCAGAGCCTAAACACCGGGGAGCTGTTTTTT. Its translation is CSARGQSLNTGELFF.

This clonotype was found a few times. The chain links TRBV15 to TRBJ1-2; possibly TRBD1 for D (6 bases). The V end was cut by 0 bases, the J end by 2 bases, with 7 bases between. The CDR3 length is 14 residues. The germline V gene has CDR1 LNHNV and CDR2 YYDKDF (reference sequence). The CDR3 nucleotides are TGTGCCACCAGCAGAGACAGGGGAAACTATGGCTACACCTTC. Translation: CATSRDRGNYGYTF.

This clonotype came up many times. J is TRBJ1-1 and V is TRBV11-2; D might be TRBD1 (5 bases). The germline CDR1 and CDR2 sequences are SGHAT and FQNNGV. This CDR3 contains 15 residues. Trimming left V 0 bases short and J 3 bases short, with 11 bases between. CDR3 in amino acids: CASSLEVGTYTEAFF. CDR3 sequence (DNA): TGTGCCAGCAGCTTAGAGGTCGGGACGTACACTGAAGCTTTCTTT. Full variable domain (missing parts from reference TRBV11-2 and TRBJ1-1): EAGVAQSPRYKIIEKRQSVAFWCNPISGHATLYWYQQILGQGPKLLIQFQNNGVVDDSQLPKDRFSAERLKGVDSTLKIQPAKLEDSAVYLCASSLEVGTYTEAFFGQGTRLTVV.

The rearrangement links TRBV7-9 to TRBJ1-1; TRBD1 matches at 11 bases. There are 20 residues in the CDR3. Germline assignment: CDR1 SEHNR and CDR2 FQNEAQ (reference sequence). The V and J ends lost 5 bases and 1 base, in that order; junction bases with no gene match: 18. In DNA form, the CDR3 reads TGTGCCAGCAGCGGGGGGACAGGGGGGATCTTTAACTACCCGAACACTGAAGCTTTCTTT. Translation gives CASSGGTGGIFNYPNTEAFF.

With respect to this clonotype: This may be a read error, as it is one base from a much larger clone. The V call is TRBV5-1, the J call TRBJ2-1; tentatively, D is TRBD2 (5 bases). The CDR3 consists of 13 residues. Germline assignment: CDR1 SGHRS and CDR2 YFSETQ. The CDR3: CANSLRVDNEQFF. CDR3 in DNA: TGCGCCAACAGCTTGAGGGTCGACAATGAGCAGTTCTTC.

In this sample, this clonotype turned up a few times. DNA of the CDR3: TGTGCCAACAGCCCGAGAGATACTGAGCAGTTCTTC. This translates into CANSPRDTEQFF. The rearrangement uses TRBV12-3 or TRBV12-4 and TRBJ2-1; D call uncertain. V lost 10 bases, J lost 9 bases, and 16 bases lay in between. CDR3 length: 12 amino acids.